The clone carrying this T cell receptor beta chain has a handful of counts. Its antigen remains unidentified. Preparing the TCRbeta library involved the use of unique molecular identifiers. TCRdb used MiXCR to reprocess the PCR reads, holding one entry per CDR3 protein. The sample has around 490,000 distinct CDR3 sequences, over 10% seen once. This specimen belongs to a study of T-cell reconstitution after alpha-beta-depleted transplantation in children. Study results and caveats: T-cell counts and diversity at one year following transplant were attributed mainly to newly produced T cells.

After removal of 10 bases from V and 1 base from J, the junction contained 1 base not matched to a gene. Germline V gives CDR1 KGHDR, CDR2 SFDVKD. The CDR3 extends over 13 amino acids. The TCR sequence derives from a female patient aged 2 to 10 who had a stem cell transplant for aplastic anemia, so the T cells may come from the graft donor. Specimen: PBMCs, mostly from graft donor cells, collected 180 days after TCRalphabeta/CD19-depleted stem cell transplant. The gene calls are TRBV24-1 and TRBJ1-5; TRBD1 matches 9 bases. The CDR3 region has the DNA TGTGCCACGGGGACAGGGAGCAATCAGCCCCAGCATTTT. Amino acid sequence: CATGTGSNQPQHF.